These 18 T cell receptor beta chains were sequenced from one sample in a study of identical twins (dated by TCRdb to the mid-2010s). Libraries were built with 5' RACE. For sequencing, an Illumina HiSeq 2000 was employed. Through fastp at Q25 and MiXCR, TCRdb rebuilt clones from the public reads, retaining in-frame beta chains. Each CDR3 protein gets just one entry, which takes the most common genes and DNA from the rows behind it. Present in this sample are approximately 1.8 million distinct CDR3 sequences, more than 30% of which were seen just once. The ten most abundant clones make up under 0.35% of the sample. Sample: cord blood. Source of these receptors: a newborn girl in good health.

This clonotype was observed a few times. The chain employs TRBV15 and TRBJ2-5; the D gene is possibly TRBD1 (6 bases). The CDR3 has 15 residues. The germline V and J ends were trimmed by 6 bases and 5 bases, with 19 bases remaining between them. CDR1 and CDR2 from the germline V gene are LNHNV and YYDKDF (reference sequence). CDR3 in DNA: TGTGCCACCAGTGGCTCACAGGGAAAAAGGGAGACCCAGTACTTC. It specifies CATSGSQGKRETQYF.

Here the CDR3 DNA reads TGCAGTGCTAACAGCCCTAGCACAGATACGCAGTATTTT. Protein: CSANSPSTDTQYF. The chain employs TRBV20-1 and TRBJ2-3; D is unresolved. Germline CDR1 and CDR2: DFQATT and SNEGSKA (reference sequence). Trimming took off 4 bases at V and 0 bases at J, with 8 bases between the two ends. The CDR3 has 13 residues.

The CDR3 is CASSLSRPGPNTEAFF. The CDR3 nucleotides read TGTGCCAGCAGCTTATCTCGGCCGGGGCCGAACACTGAAGCTTTCTTT. The chain couples TRBV11-2 to TRBJ1-1; tentatively, D is TRBD1 (5 bases). CDR1 is SGHAT, CDR2 FQNNGV, per germline. The V gene lost 2 bases and the J gene lost 1 base, with 14 bases spanning the gap. CDR3 size: 16 residues.

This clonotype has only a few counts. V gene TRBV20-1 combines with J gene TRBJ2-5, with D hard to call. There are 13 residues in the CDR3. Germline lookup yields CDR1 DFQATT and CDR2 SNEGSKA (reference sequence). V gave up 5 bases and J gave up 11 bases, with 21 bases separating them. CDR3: CSAPGPSYNEQYF. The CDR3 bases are TGCAGTGCTCCTGGGCCCTCCTACAATGAGCAGTACTTC.

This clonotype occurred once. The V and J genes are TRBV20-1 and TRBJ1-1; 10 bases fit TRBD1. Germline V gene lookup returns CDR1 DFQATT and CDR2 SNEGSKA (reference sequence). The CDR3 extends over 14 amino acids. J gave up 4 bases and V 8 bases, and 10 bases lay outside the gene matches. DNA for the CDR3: TGCAGTCCGACAGGGGGCTGGTCGGGCACTGAAGCTTTCTTT. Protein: CSPTGGWSGTEAFF.

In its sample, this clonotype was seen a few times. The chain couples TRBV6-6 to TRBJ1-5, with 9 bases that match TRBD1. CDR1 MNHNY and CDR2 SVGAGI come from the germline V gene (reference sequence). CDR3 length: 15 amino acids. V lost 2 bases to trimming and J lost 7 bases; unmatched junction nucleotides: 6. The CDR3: CASSYPRDREQPQHF. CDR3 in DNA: TGTGCCAGCAGTTACCCCCGGGACAGGGAGCAGCCCCAGCATTTT.

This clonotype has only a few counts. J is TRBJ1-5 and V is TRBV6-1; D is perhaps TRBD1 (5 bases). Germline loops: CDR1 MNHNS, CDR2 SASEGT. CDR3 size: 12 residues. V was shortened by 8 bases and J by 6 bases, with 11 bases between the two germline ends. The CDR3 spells CASRSGGQPQHF. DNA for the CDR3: TGTGCCAGCCGATCCGGGGGTCAGCCCCAGCATTTT.

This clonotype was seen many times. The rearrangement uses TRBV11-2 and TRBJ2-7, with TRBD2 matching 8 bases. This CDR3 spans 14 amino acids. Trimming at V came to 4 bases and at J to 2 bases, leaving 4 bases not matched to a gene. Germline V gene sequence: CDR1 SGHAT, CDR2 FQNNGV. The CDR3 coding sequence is TGTGCCAGCAGCTGGACTAGCCGTACCTACGAGCAGTACTTC. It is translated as CASSWTSRTYEQYF. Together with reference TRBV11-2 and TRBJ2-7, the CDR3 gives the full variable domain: EAGVAQSPRYKIIEKRQSVAFWCNPISGHATLYWYQQILGQGPKLLIQFQNNGVVDDSQLPKDRFSAERLKGVDSTLKIQPAKLEDSAVYLCASSWTSRTYEQYFGPGTRLTVT.

DNA of the CDR3: TGCAGTGCTAGACTTCCCCCGAGGTCACCCCTCCACTTT. Translating it yields CSARLPPRSPLHF. The V gene is TRBV20-1, the J gene TRBJ1-6; D call uncertain. Germline V CDR1 and CDR2: DFQATT, SNEGSKA (reference sequence). The V end was cut by 2 bases, the J end by 10 bases, with 12 bases between. This CDR3 comprises 13 residues.

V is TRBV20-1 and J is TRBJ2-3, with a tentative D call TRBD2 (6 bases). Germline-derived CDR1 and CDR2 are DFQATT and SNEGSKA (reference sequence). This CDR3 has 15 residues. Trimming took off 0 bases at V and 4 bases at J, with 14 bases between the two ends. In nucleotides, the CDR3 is TGCAGTGCTAGAGATCGCGGGAAAGAAGCAGATACGCAGTATTTT. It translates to CSARDRGKEADTQYF.

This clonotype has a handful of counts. The CDR3 reads CASSRTPLPPNGYTF. The CDR3 region has the DNA TGTGCCAGCAGCCGGACACCTCTTCCCCCTAATGGCTACACCTTC. V and J are TRBV7-9 and TRBJ1-2, with a weak D call TRBD1 (5 bases). Trimming removed 5 bases from V and 6 bases from J, with 19 bases in between. The V gene's germline CDR1 is SEHNR and CDR2 FQNEAQ (reference sequence). CDR3 length equals 15 residues.

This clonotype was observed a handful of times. This chain's CDR3 is CASSQGQGRDNEQFF. The CDR3 DNA sequence: TGTGCCAGCAGCCAAGGGCAGGGACGAGACAATGAGCAGTTCTTC. The rearrangement joins TRBV14 to TRBJ2-1; D tentatively fits TRBD1 or TRBD2 (5 bases each). Germline V CDR1 and CDR2: SGHDN, FVKESK. CDR3 length equals 15 residues. V lost 1 base to trimming and J lost 5 bases, with 12 bases between them.

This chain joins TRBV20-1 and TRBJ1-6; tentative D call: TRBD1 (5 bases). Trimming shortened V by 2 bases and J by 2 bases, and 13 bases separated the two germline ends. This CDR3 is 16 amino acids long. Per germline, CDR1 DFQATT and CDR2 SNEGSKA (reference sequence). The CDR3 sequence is CSARPTGPTYNSPLHF. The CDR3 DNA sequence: TGCAGTGCTAGACCAACAGGACCCACCTATAATTCACCCCTCCACTTT.

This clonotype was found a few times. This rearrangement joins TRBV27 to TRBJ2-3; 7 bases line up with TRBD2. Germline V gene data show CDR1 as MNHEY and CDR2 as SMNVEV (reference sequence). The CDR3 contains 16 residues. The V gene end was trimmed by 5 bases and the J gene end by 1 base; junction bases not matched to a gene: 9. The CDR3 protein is CASSPRDYDRTDTQYF. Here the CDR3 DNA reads TGTGCCAGCAGTCCGCGGGACTACGATCGCACAGATACGCAGTATTTT.

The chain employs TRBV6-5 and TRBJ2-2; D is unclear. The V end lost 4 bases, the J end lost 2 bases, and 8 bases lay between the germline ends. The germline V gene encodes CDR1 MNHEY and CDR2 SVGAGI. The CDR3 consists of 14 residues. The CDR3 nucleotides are TGTGCCAGCAGTTCCCTTCCAAACACCGGGGAGCTGTTTTTT. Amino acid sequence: CASSSLPNTGELFF.

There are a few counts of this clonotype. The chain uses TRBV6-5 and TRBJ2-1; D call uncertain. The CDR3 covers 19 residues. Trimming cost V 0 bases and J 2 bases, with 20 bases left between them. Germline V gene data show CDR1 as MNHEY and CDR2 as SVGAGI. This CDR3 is CASSYSPWSGQATYNEQFF. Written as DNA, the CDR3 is TGTGCCAGCAGTTACTCGCCCTGGTCCGGCCAGGCCACCTACAATGAGCAGTTCTTC.

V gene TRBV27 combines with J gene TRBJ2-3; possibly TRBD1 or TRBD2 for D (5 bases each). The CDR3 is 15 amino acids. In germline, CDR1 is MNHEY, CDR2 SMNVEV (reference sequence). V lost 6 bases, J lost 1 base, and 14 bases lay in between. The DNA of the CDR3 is TGTGCCAGCAGACAACTGGGACGCCGCACAGATACGCAGTATTTT. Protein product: CASRQLGRRTDTQYF.

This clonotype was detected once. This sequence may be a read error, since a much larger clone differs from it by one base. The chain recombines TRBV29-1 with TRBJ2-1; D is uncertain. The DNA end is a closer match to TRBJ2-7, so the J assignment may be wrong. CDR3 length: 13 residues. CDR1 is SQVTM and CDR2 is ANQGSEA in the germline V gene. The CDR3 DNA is TGCAGCGTTGAAGGGGGTCGCTACAATGAGCAGTACTTC. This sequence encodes CSVEGGRYNEQYF.